This T cell receptor beta chain was retrieved from a study of T-cell reconstitution after alpha-beta-depleted transplantation in children. With regard to this clonotype: Its matching antigen is unknown.

The authors prepared the TCRbeta library with unique molecular identifiers. TCRdb reprocessed the PCR reads with MiXCR, giving one entry per CDR3 protein. The sample holds about 640,000 distinct CDR3 sequences, approximately 12% seen once. Study outcomes and limitations: Hyperexpanded clones declined; after one year, newly produced T cells mostly supplied diversity. Reported findings indicate that, about two months after transplant, alpha-beta T cells came from several hundred expanded clones, which were derived from non-depleted graft cells. Day-60 TCRbeta diversity that was high in some patients was derived from surviving recipient T cells and thymic progenitors.

Sample: PBMCs, mostly from graft donor cells, taken 360 days after TCRalphabeta/CD19-depleted stem cell transplant. The source is a male patient aged 10 to 17 who had a stem cell transplant for acute myeloid leukemia, so the T cells may come from the graft donor.

The CDR3 DNA reads TGCAGCGTTGGGGCAGGGGGCCTTAACACCGGGGAGCTGTTTTTT. Translating gives CSVGAGGLNTGELFF. The chain combines TRBV29-1 with TRBJ2-2; TRBD1 matches 8 bases. This CDR3 has 15 amino acids. Germline CDR1 reads SQVTM; CDR2 reads ANQGSEA. V lost 4 bases and J lost 2; bases outside the gene matches: 6.